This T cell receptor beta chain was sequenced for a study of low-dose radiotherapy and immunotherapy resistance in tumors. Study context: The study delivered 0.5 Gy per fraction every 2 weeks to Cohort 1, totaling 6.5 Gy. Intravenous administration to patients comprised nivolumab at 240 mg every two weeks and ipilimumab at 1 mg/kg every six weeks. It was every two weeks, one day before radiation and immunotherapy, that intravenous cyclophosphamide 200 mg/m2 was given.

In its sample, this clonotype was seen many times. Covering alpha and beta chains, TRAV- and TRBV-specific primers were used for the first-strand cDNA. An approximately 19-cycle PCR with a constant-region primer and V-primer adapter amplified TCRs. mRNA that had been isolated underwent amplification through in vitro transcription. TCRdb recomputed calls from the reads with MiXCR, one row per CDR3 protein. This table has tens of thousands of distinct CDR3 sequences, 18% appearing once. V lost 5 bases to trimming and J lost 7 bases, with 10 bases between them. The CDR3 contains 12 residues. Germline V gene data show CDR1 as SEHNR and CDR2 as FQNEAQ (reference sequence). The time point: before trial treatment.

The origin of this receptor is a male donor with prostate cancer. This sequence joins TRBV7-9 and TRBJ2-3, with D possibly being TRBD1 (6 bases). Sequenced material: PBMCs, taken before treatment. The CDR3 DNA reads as TGTGCCAGCAGCACTGGACAGTATACGCAGTATTTT. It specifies CASSTGQYTQYF.